This paragraph reports one T cell receptor (beta chain). Deletions cut 7 bases from V and 0 bases from J, with 21 bases between. The CDR3 is 17 amino acids. Germline V gene data show CDR1 as ENHRY and CDR2 as SYGVKD. This entry comes from a study of blood T cell repertoires in COVID-19. In the study overall: Acute-phase and convalescent COVID-19 samples originated in the United States, Italy and Spain.

Seattle researchers signed up patients amid active infection and tracked them longitudinally. Authors' processing steps: Reference gene primer amplification yielded estimated nucleated cell counts. Clones were read by immunoSEQ multiplex PCR, and TCRdb kept only the in-frame ones, dropping some. The V and J calls and the clone size are those of that table, but D and trimming were determined from the DNA. The sample has more than 200,000 clones, 82% seen once; the top ten hold 7% to 10%. Sequenced: peripheral blood. The sequence came from a woman aged 80 or over with COVID-19, enrolled during active disease. The chain carries TRBV10-3 and TRBJ1-2, with D perhaps matching TRBD1 (5 bases). This CDR3 reads CAIMKGSGTSTNYGYTF. Here the CDR3 DNA reads TGTGCCATCATGAAGGGTAGTGGGACTTCAACTAACTATGGCTACACCTTC.